These T cell receptor beta chains were read from a single sample in a study of T cells in Graves' hyperthyroidism and ophthalmopathy. TCRdb passed the multiplex PCR reads through MiXCR, listing each CDR3 protein once. This table holds some 510,000 distinct CDR3 sequences, roughly 20% found once. Source material: blood. The receptors were sampled from a man younger than 30 with Graves' hyperthyroidism. Each CDR3 is given with its conserved first and last residue. The D gene is left open where the match is weak. Size tells how often a clone was seen (once, few, many) or the class of an expanded clone, and some rows leave it out.

d_call j_call v_call clone_size cdr3_aa cdr3_nt
NA TRBJ1-1 TRBV30 many CAWVRAGANTEAFF TGTGCCTGGGTACGGGCAGGGGCGAACACTGAAGCTTTCTTT
NA TRBJ2-7 TRBV12-3/TRBV12-4 NA CASGKREQYF TGTGCCAGCGGGAAGCGAGAGCAGTACTTC
NA TRBJ1-2 TRBV6-5 NA CASSYYGVGYGYTF TGTGCCAGCAGTTACTACGGGGTGGGGTATGGCTACACCTTC
NA TRBJ1-1 TRBV30 NA CAWSKSRPGPEAFF TGTGCCTGGAGTAAGAGCCGGCCGGGCCCTGAAGCTTTCTTT
TRBD1 TRBJ1-2 TRBV12-3/TRBV12-4 many CASSLTGGEYGYTF TGTGCCAGCAGTTTGACAGGGGGCGAATATGGCTACACCTTC
TRBD1 TRBJ1-2 TRBV12-3/TRBV12-4 NA CASSSTGSRRAYGYTF TGTGCCAGCAGTTCGACAGGGTCGCGGAGGGCCTATGGCTACACCTTC
NA TRBJ1-2 TRBV6-5 many CASNRAREYGYTF TGTGCCAGCAACAGGGCGAGGGAATATGGCTACACCTTC
NA TRBJ1-1 TRBV12-3/TRBV12-4 few CASSLTDTYQAFF TGTGCCAGCAGTTTAACTGACACTTACCAAGCTTTCTTT
NA TRBJ2-7 TRBV11-2 NA CASETAYYEQYF TGTGCCAGCGAAACGGCCTACTACGAGCAGTACTTC
NA TRBJ2-2 TRBV5-1 NA CASSFTSLGELFF TGCGCCAGCAGCTTCACCAGTCTCGGGGAGCTGTTTTTT
NA TRBJ1-3 TRBV15 many CATSRAHSLSGNTIYF TGTGCCACCAGCAGAGCCCACAGCCTCTCTGGAAACACCATATATTTT
NA TRBJ1-2 TRBV6-1 few CASSEALPGRYGYTF TGTGCCAGCAGTGAAGCGCTTCCGGGGAGATATGGCTACACCTTC
TRBD1 TRBJ1-1 TRBV6-1 many CASSPDRDSNTEAFF TGTGCCAGCAGCCCCGACCGGGACAGCAACACTGAAGCTTTCTTT
NA TRBJ2-7 TRBV6-5 many CASSYSPDSGYEQYF TGTGCCAGCAGTTACTCCCCGGACAGTGGGTACGAGCAGTACTTC
NA TRBJ1-1 TRBV5-5 many CASSLQGLANTEAFF TGTGCCAGCAGCCTACAGGGACTTGCGAACACTGAAGCTTTCTTT
TRBD1 TRBJ1-2 TRBV6-1 few CASSARDRGTIFYGYTF TGTGCCAGCAGTGCCCGGGACAGGGGCACCATATTCTATGGCTACACCTTC
NA TRBJ1-2 TRBV27 NA CASSVDGGGYGYTF TGTGCCAGCAGTGTCGACGGGGGCGGCTATGGCTACACCTTC
NA TRBJ1-1 TRBV18 NA CASSPYNTDTEAFF TGTGCCAGCTCACCTTACAACACCGACACTGAAGCTTTCTTT
NA TRBJ2-2 TRBV30 many CAWSVLGYGELFF TGTGCCTGGAGTGTTTTAGGGTACGGGGAGCTGTTTTTT
NA TRBJ2-7 TRBV7-8 many CASSLAAASYEQYF TGTGCCAGCAGCTTAGCTGCGGCCTCCTACGAGCAGTACTTC
NA TRBJ1-1 TRBV10-2 NA CASSPSESTEAFF TGCGCCAGCAGTCCCTCTGAGAGCACTGAAGCTTTCTTT
NA TRBJ1-1 TRBV20-1 many CSAGEIKTDEAFF TGCAGTGCTGGAGAGATAAAGACAGATGAAGCTTTCTTT
NA TRBJ2-2 TRBV11-2 many CASSLISSYTGELFF TGTGCCAGCAGCTTAATTTCTAGCTACACCGGGGAGCTGTTTTTT
NA TRBJ2-7 TRBV6-1 many CAGFRGLPSYEQYF TGTGCCGGCTTCAGGGGCCTCCCTTCCTACGAGCAGTACTTC
NA TRBJ1-2 TRBV11-2 few CASSSTGDGYGYTF TGTGCCAGCAGCTCAACAGGAGATGGCTATGGCTACACCTTC
NA TRBJ1-1 TRBV2 many CASSGRRANTEAFF TGTGCCAGCAGTGGCCGCAGGGCCAACACTGAAGCTTTCTTT
NA TRBJ2-7 TRBV7-6 NA CASTHHGGGGYEQYF TGTGCCAGCACCCACCATGGGGGCGGGGGTTACGAGCAGTACTTC
TRBD2 TRBJ2-5 TRBV2 NA CASSEAPAGHQETQYF TGTGCCAGCAGTGAAGCTCCAGCGGGACACCAAGAGACCCAGTACTTC
NA TRBJ1-2 TRBV6-1 many CASITGAPWGYTF TGTGCCAGCATAACGGGGGCGCCGTGGGGCTACACCTTC
NA TRBJ1-5 TRBV12-3/TRBV12-4 many CASTPGPGFDQPQHF TGTGCCAGCACCCCGGGACCTGGGTTCGATCAGCCCCAGCATTTT
TRBD1 TRBJ1-5 TRBV20-1 many CSASRQGNQPQHF TGCAGTGCTAGTAGACAGGGGAATCAGCCCCAGCATTTT
TRBD2 TRBJ2-5 TRBV12-3/TRBV12-4 few CASSFASGIEETQYF TGTGCCAGCAGTTTTGCTAGCGGGATCGAGGAGACCCAGTACTTC
TRBD1 TRBJ2-7 TRBV25-1 many CASSDRATYEQYF TGTGCCAGCAGCGACAGGGCCACCTACGAGCAGTACTTC
NA TRBJ1-5 TRBV9 many CASSVDPGTHQPQHF TGTGCCAGCAGCGTAGATCCCGGGACCCATCAGCCCCAGCATTTT
TRBD1 TRBJ2-7 TRBV6-5 few CASSYSLGQGRQYF TGTGCCAGCAGTTATTCGCTCGGACAGGGACGGCAGTACTTC
TRBD2 TRBJ2-5 TRBV12-3/TRBV12-4 NA CASSFGTSGRALSETQYF TGTGCCAGCAGTTTCGGGACTAGCGGGAGGGCCTTATCAGAGACCCAGTACTTC
TRBD2 TRBJ2-7 TRBV2 many CASSEGTSGVPSSYEQYF TGTGCCAGCAGTGAAGGGACTAGCGGGGTCCCGAGCTCCTACGAGCAGTACTTC
NA TRBJ1-5 TRBV7-8 many CASSLSNLRGGNQPQHF TGTGCCAGCAGCTTATCTAATTTGAGAGGTGGCAATCAGCCCCAGCATTTT
NA TRBJ2-5 TRBV20-1 many CSARNQETQYF TGCAGTGCTAGAAATCAAGAGACCCAGTACTTC
NA TRBJ2-2 TRBV18 NA CASSPLTHTGELFF TGTGCCAGCTCACCGCTGACACACACCGGGGAGCTGTTTTTT
TRBD1 TRBJ1-1 TRBV28 many CASSRPGQGAFTEAFF TGTGCCAGCAGCCGACCTGGACAGGGGGCTTTCACTGAAGCTTTCTTT
TRBD2 TRBJ2-3 TRBV28 few CASSDPTSGDTSTDTQYF TGTGCCAGCAGTGACCCGACTAGCGGGGACACTAGCACAGATACGCAGTATTTT
TRBD1 TRBJ1-2 TRBV4-1 few CASKPPGQGSYGYTF TGCGCCAGTAAGCCCCCGGGACAGGGGTCCTATGGCTACACCTTC
TRBD1 TRBJ2-2 TRBV28 NA CASSIWDRVAGELFF TGTGCCAGTAGTATCTGGGACAGGGTTGCCGGGGAGCTGTTTTTT
TRBD2 TRBJ2-5 TRBV10-2 NA CASSDPPTSGGAAAQYF TGCGCCAGCAGTGACCCCCCGACTAGCGGGGGGGCCGCGGCCCAGTACTTC
NA TRBJ1-3 TRBV4-1 many CASSQDRSSSGNTIYF TGCGCCAGCAGCCAAGATCGTAGCAGCTCTGGAAACACCATATATTTT
NA TRBJ2-5 TRBV12-3/TRBV12-4 NA CASTARVLAEQETQYF TGTGCCAGCACCGCACGGGTCTTAGCGGAACAAGAGACCCAGTACTTC
NA TRBJ1-2 TRBV19 many CASSIDSIAYGYTF TGTGCCAGTAGTATCGACAGCATAGCTTATGGCTACACCTTC
TRBD2 TRBJ2-5 TRBV11-2 many CASSFGTSVRETQYF TGTGCCAGCAGCTTCGGGACTAGCGTTAGAGAGACCCAGTACTTC
TRBD2 TRBJ2-5 TRBV29-1 few CSASLAGAQETQYF TGCAGCGCCTCACTAGCGGGAGCCCAAGAGACCCAGTACTTC
NA TRBJ2-5 TRBV28 few CASSPRDESEETQYF TGTGCCAGCAGCCCACGGGACGAGAGTGAGGAGACCCAGTACTTC
TRBD1 TRBJ1-2 TRBV5-1 NA CASNLGQGAAAYGYTF TGCGCCAGCAACCTCGGACAGGGAGCCGCCGCCTATGGCTACACCTTC
TRBD2 TRBJ2-5 TRBV25-1 many CASSESGLAGAQETQYF TGTGCCAGCAGTGAATCTGGCCTAGCGGGGGCCCAAGAGACCCAGTACTTC
NA TRBJ1-1 TRBV7-3 many CASSPGTSNTEAFF TGTGCCAGCAGCCCGGGGACATCGAACACTGAAGCTTTCTTT
NA TRBJ1-2 TRBV19 many CASSIGTHYGYTF TGTGCCAGTAGTATCGGTACGCACTATGGCTACACCTTC
NA TRBJ2-7 TRBV7-9 many CASSLTGSAYEQYF TGTGCCAGCAGCTTAACAGGGTCCGCCTACGAGCAGTACTTC
TRBD1 TRBJ2-7 TRBV3-1 NA CASSQDPRGYEQYF TGTGCCAGCAGCCAAGATCCCAGGGGGTACGAGCAGTACTTC